The 31 T cell receptor beta chains presented below share a single source sample, sequenced in a study of T cell repertoires in cytomegalovirus infection. These receptors' antigens are unknown. TCRdb re-analysed the reads in MiXCR, keeping a single row per CDR3 protein. The data hold roughly 500,000 distinct CDR3 sequences, with under 45% observed a single time. The sequencing here drew on cultured PBMCs, taken from culture after CMV antigen stimulation. These receptors originate from a human donor in good health (CMV status not recorded). Some clones in this sample may be carry-over from other donors' samples.

This clonotype was counted between two and nine times. The chain joins TRBV11-2 to TRBJ2-1; 7 bases agree with TRBD1. V shed 4 bases, J shed 12 bases, and the junction held 9 bases outside the gene matches. CDR3 length equals 13 residues. From germline, CDR1 is SGHAT and CDR2 FQNNGV. The CDR3 sequence is CASSYLTGRGQFF. CDR3 sequence (DNA): TGTGCCAGCAGCTACCTGACAGGGAGAGGGCAGTTCTTC.

The CDR3: CASSQVPTHTGYSTDTQYF. DNA for the CDR3: TGCGCCAGCAGCCAAGTACCCACCCACACAGGGTATAGCACAGATACGCAGTATTTT. The V call is TRBV4-1, the J call TRBJ2-3, with a weak D call TRBD1 (6 bases). The CDR3 is 19 amino acids. In germline, CDR1 is MGHRA, CDR2 YSYEKL. With 1 base removed from V and 0 bases from J, the gap between germline ends came to 20 bases.

V and J are TRBV6-6 and TRBJ2-2, with 8 bases that match TRBD1. Germline V lookup: CDR1 MNHNY, CDR2 SVGAGI (reference sequence). V gave up 5 bases and J gave up 2 bases; unmatched junction bases: 4. The CDR3 consists of 15 residues. The CDR3 nucleotides read TGTGCCAGCAGTGCCACAGGGGGTAACACCGGGGAGCTGTTTTTT. It translates to CASSATGGNTGELFF.

The chain combines TRBV11-2 with TRBJ2-3; 9 nucleotides match TRBD2. J lost 4 bases, V lost 4 bases, and 6 bases had no gene match. This CDR3 spans 15 amino acids. Germline loops: CDR1 SGHAT, CDR2 FQNNGV. The CDR3 here is CASSSGLAPPDTQYF. CDR3 nucleotides: TGTGCCAGCAGCTCGGGACTAGCCCCCCCAGATACGCAGTATTTT.

The table lists this clonotype with a few counts. The V gene is TRBV7-2, the J gene TRBJ2-1; D is unclear. Between the trimmed V and J ends, which lost 5 bases and 8 bases, there was a span of 10 bases. This CDR3 is built from 12 residues. The germline CDR1 and CDR2 sequences are SGHTA and FQGNSA. Here the CDR3 DNA reads TGTGCCAGCAGCGAGGTACGGTATGAGCAGTTCTTC. This translates into CASSEVRYEQFF.

In this sample, this clonotype turned up once. The genes are TRBV19 and TRBJ1-5; D possibly corresponds to TRBD1 (5 bases). V gave up 6 bases and J gave up 4 bases, with 22 bases separating them. CDR1 LNHDA and CDR2 SQIVND come from the germline V gene (reference sequence). The CDR3 totals 17 residues. Here the CDR3 DNA reads TGTGCCAGTAGCCCCAAGTTAGTGGGACTGGGTAATCAGCCCCAGCATTTT. Its translation: CASSPKLVGLGNQPQHF.

The rearrangement joins TRBV7-2 to TRBJ1-1, with D perhaps TRBD1 (5 bases). V lost 4 bases and J 5 bases, leaving 14 bases between the germline ends. Germline V gene sequence: CDR1 SGHTA, CDR2 FQGNSA. The CDR3 totals 14 residues. The CDR3, as DNA: TGTGCCAGCAGCTCACAAAGGGGTGGGACTGAAGCTTTCTTT. It specifies CASSSQRGGTEAFF.

This chain links TRBV7-6 with TRBJ2-3; 8 positions match TRBD1. The length of the CDR3 is 15 residues. V was pared by 4 bases and J by 4 bases, with 7 bases of the junction left unmatched. CDR1 is SGHVS and CDR2 is FNYEAQ in the germline V gene. The CDR3 sequence: CASSYSGGLADTQYF. The CDR3 region has the DNA TGTGCCAGCAGCTACTCAGGGGGCTTGGCAGATACGCAGTATTTT.

V usage is TRBV7-9 and J usage is TRBJ2-7; TRBD2 aligns across 8 bases. CDR3 size: 16 residues. Trimming removed 1 base from V and 0 bases from J; junction bases left unmatched: 5. Germline lookup yields CDR1 SEHNR and CDR2 FQNEAQ (reference sequence). In nucleotides, the CDR3 is TGTGCCAGCAGCTTAGATTTAGCGGGACTCTCCTACGAGCAGTACTTC. Translating it yields CASSLDLAGLSYEQYF.

This sequence joins TRBV6-1 and TRBJ2-7; 8 bases fit TRBD2. Trimming cost V 4 bases and J 6 bases; bases outside gene matches: 8. This CDR3 has 14 amino acids. Germline V gene data show CDR1 as MNHNS and CDR2 as SASEGT. The CDR3 reads CASSAGSGSLEQYF. The CDR3 DNA reads as TGTGCCAGCAGTGCAGGAAGCGGGAGCCTCGAGCAGTACTTC.

V gene TRBV10-3 combines with J gene TRBJ2-1, with TRBD2 matching 14 bases. The CDR3 is made up of 15 amino acids. The germline V gene encodes CDR1 ENHRY and CDR2 SYGVKD. Unmatched junction bases numbered 2, after V lost 3 bases and J lost 7 bases. CDR3 residues: CAISDGTSGSNEQFF. CDR3 in DNA: TGTGCCATCAGTGACGGGACTAGCGGGAGTAATGAGCAGTTCTTC.

This clonotype was seen more than once but under ten times. The chain couples TRBV7-9 to TRBJ1-2; unclear D gene. This CDR3 spans 13 amino acids. Germline lookup yields CDR1 SEHNR and CDR2 FQNEAQ (reference sequence). V shed 5 bases and J shed 4 bases, with 11 bases lying between them. Here the CDR3 reads CASSRGSTYGYTF. The CDR3 DNA reads TGTGCCAGCAGCCGTGGGTCTACCTATGGCTACACCTTC.

This clonotype was recorded at least ten times. The chain is built from TRBV7-2 and TRBJ1-5; D uncertain. The CDR3 covers 13 residues. Trimming cost V 1 base and J 6 bases, with 7 bases left between them. Germline V gives CDR1 SGHTA, CDR2 FQGNSA. The CDR3 is CASSLEAGQPQHF. The CDR3 DNA reads as TGTGCCAGCAGCTTAGAAGCGGGTCAGCCCCAGCATTTT.

The gene calls are TRBV5-3 and TRBJ2-7; 11 bases agree with TRBD2. TRBV5-3 is sorted into the ORF group, with uncertain function. V trimming: 8 bases; J trimming: 4 bases; junction bases outside the gene matches: 14. The CDR3 length is 16 residues. CDR3 DNA sequence: TGTGCCAGCAGTCGGATAGCGGGAGGGCAAGTTTACGAGCAGTACTTC. It encodes CASSRIAGGQVYEQYF.

This clonotype was detected a few times. This chain uses TRBV30 with TRBJ2-3; D perhaps matches TRBD2 (6 bases). This CDR3 comprises 13 residues. Germline assignment: CDR1 GTSNPN and CDR2 SVGIG (reference sequence). V lost 0 bases and J lost 6, with 10 bases in between. CDR3 DNA: TGTGCCTGGAGTGTAACCAGCGGGGATACGCAGTATTTT. Its translation: CAWSVTSGDTQYF.

This clonotype was seen only a few times. This sequence joins TRBV6-5 and TRBJ2-7, with 8 bases identical to TRBD2. This CDR3 has 15 amino acids. V lost 4 bases to trimming and J lost 2 bases; unmatched junction nucleotides: 7. Germline V gives CDR1 MNHEY, CDR2 SVGAGI. The CDR3 DNA reads TGTGCCAGCAGTTTTACCGCGGGAGGCACCTACGAGCAGTACTTC. This translates into CASSFTAGGTYEQYF.

There are a few counts of this clonotype. The J gene is TRBJ2-3, the V gene TRBV7-2; 8 bases are a match to TRBD2. The CDR3 sequence is 13 residues long. V lost 2 bases and J lost 14; bases outside the gene matches: 9. CDR1 and CDR2 (germline): SGHTA, FQGNSA. CDR3 region: CASSLNREGLGYF. In DNA form, the CDR3 reads TGTGCCAGCAGCTTAAATCGGGAGGGCCTGGGGTATTTT.

The gene calls are TRBV12-5 and TRBJ1-5, with TRBD1 matching 7 bases. The CDR3 runs to 18 residues. J was trimmed by 4 bases and V by 1 base; bases with no gene match: 13. Per the germline V gene, CDR1 is LGHNT and CDR2 is FRNRAP. CDR3 protein: CASGLATLRQGQNQPQHF. In nucleotides, the CDR3 is TGTGCTAGTGGTTTGGCAACCCTCCGACAGGGCCAAAATCAGCCCCAGCATTTT.

This clonotype was detected only a few times. The genes are TRBV19 and TRBJ1-2, with D possibly matching TRBD1 (5 bases). Germline CDR1 reads LNHDA; CDR2 reads SQIVND (reference sequence). V was cut by 7 bases and J by 3 bases, with 12 bases left in between. CDR3 length equals 13 residues. The CDR3 bases are TGTGCCAGTACAGGGCTAGGAGACTATGGCTACACCTTC. Protein: CASTGLGDYGYTF.

This clonotype is a singleton in its sample. This rearrangement joins TRBV20-1 to TRBJ2-2, with D perhaps matching TRBD1 (6 bases). Germline CDR1 DFQATT, CDR2 SNEGSKA (reference sequence). CDR3 size: 14 residues. The ends were cut back, 6 bases at V and 2 bases at J, with 13 bases in the middle. DNA of the CDR3: TGCAGTGCGCCGACAGGAATCAACACCGGGGAGCTGTTTTTT. It yields the protein CSAPTGINTGELFF.

V and J are TRBV20-1 and TRBJ2-3, with 8 bases matching TRBD2. This CDR3 is built from 14 residues. Germline V lookup: CDR1 DFQATT, CDR2 SNEGSKA (reference sequence). This CDR3 is CRGLSGDGTDTQYF. CDR3 nucleotides: TGCAGGGGACTTAGCGGGGACGGCACAGATACGCAGTATTTT.

This clonotype was observed a few times. The rearrangement uses TRBV20-1 and TRBJ2-3; 11 positions match TRBD2. CDR3 length equals 16 residues. The germline V gene encodes CDR1 DFQATT and CDR2 SNEGSKA (reference sequence). J lost 5 bases, V lost 5 bases, and 12 bases had no gene match. This CDR3 reads CSAPRASGRFGDTQYF. As DNA, the CDR3 is TGCAGTGCTCCTCGGGCTAGCGGGAGGTTTGGAGATACGCAGTATTTT.

The chain is built from TRBV9 and TRBJ1-1; maybe TRBD1 (5 bases). Germline CDR1 is SGDLS and CDR2 is YYNGEE. Trimming left V 3 bases short and J 6 bases short, with 6 bases between. The length of the CDR3 is 11 residues. The CDR3 loop is CASSGGSEAFF. The CDR3 coding sequence is TGTGCCAGCAGCGGGGGCTCTGAAGCTTTCTTT. Drawing the rest from reference TRBV9 and TRBJ1-1, the complete variable domain is DSGVTQTPKHLITATGQRVTLRCSPRSGDLSVYWYQQSLDQGLQFLIQYYNGEERAKGNILERFSAQQFPDLHSELNLSSLELGDSALYFCASSGGSEAFFGQGTRLTVV.

The chain carries TRBV7-2 and TRBJ1-3; TRBD1 agrees at 7 bases. V was clipped by 1 base and J by 4 bases; unmatched bases: 4. Germline loops: CDR1 SGHTA, CDR2 FQGNSA. This CDR3 is built from 15 residues. The CDR3, as DNA: TGTGCCAGCAGCTTAGTAGGGGGCTACGGAAACACCATATATTTT. It codes for CASSLVGGYGNTIYF.

This clonotype was picked up a small number of times. The chain employs TRBV5-4 and TRBJ2-5, with 10 bases identical to TRBD2. V was clipped by 3 bases and J by 7 bases; unmatched bases: 9. Per the germline V gene, CDR1 is SGHNT and CDR2 is YYREEE (reference sequence). The length of the CDR3 is 15 residues. The CDR3 DNA is TGTGCCAGCAGCTCTACTAGCGGGAAGTTCGCGACCCAGTACTTC. The encoded protein is CASSSTSGKFATQYF.

The rearrangement links TRBV12-5 to TRBJ2-2; D is unresolved. The CDR3 loop spans 17 amino acids. V was cut by 6 bases and J by 0 bases, with 17 bases left in between. Germline CDR1 is LGHNT and CDR2 is FRNRAP. The CDR3 coding sequence is TGTGCTAGTGGGCAAACGAGGTACTTCTCGAACACCGGGGAGCTGTTTTTT. Protein: CASGQTRYFSNTGELFF.

V and J are TRBV12-3 or TRBV12-4 and TRBJ2-7, with 11 nucleotides matching TRBD1. The length of the CDR3 is 15 residues. After removal of 10 bases from V and 7 bases from J, the junction contained 15 bases not matched to a gene. As DNA, the CDR3 is TGTGCCATCCAGTCCCAGGACAGGGGGCGATGGGAGCAGTACTTC. Encoded protein: CAIQSQDRGRWEQYF.

V is TRBV6-2 or TRBV6-3 and J is TRBJ2-4; 7 nucleotides match TRBD2. The ends lost 5 bases at V and 4 bases at J; junction bases unmatched: 11. Germline V gene sequence: CDR1 MNHEY, CDR2 SVGEGT. The CDR3 extends over 16 amino acids. The CDR3 spells CASSAGTKGWKNIQYF. CDR3 bases: TGTGCCAGCAGTGCTGGGACTAAAGGATGGAAAAACATTCAGTACTTC.

This clonotype appeared a few times. This chain uses TRBV18 with TRBJ2-3, with 10 bases lining up with TRBD1. Per the germline V gene, CDR1 is KGHSH and CDR2 is LQKENI. Trimming cost V 6 bases and J 6 bases; bases outside gene matches: 21. The CDR3 is made up of 19 amino acids. In DNA form, the CDR3 reads TGTGCCAGCTCTCAGCAGACAGGGGGCGTCGGATCAAGTTCCGATACGCAGTATTTT. This encodes CASSQQTGGVGSSSDTQYF.

The J gene is TRBJ1-5, the V gene TRBV12-3 or TRBV12-4; D not resolved. The length of the CDR3 is 14 residues. The V end lost 3 bases, the J end lost 2 bases, and 8 bases lay between the germline ends. The CDR3 DNA is TGTGCCAGCAGTTTGTGGCAGCGCAATCAGCCCCAGCATTTT. It translates to CASSLWQRNQPQHF.

This sequence joins TRBV6-2 or TRBV6-3 and TRBJ1-4; possible D gene TRBD1, 5 bases. The V gene lost 3 bases and the J gene lost 9 bases, with 17 bases spanning the gap. The CDR3 is 15 amino acids. Germline lookup yields CDR1 MNHEY and CDR2 SVGEGT. Here the CDR3 reads CASSYSRDLSQKLFF. In DNA form, the CDR3 reads TGTGCCAGCAGTTATTCCCGGGACCTGTCGCAAAAACTGTTTTTT.